This T cell receptor beta chain was obtained from a study of shared clonotypes between healthy human individuals. Study-level results: Naive CD4 clonotypes overlapped across a handful of donors at approximately 5.3%.

Notes on this clone: Its antigen is not identified.

Some clones are missing from TCRdb's copy, which holds only in-frame ones; the method was immunoSEQ multiplex PCR. The data contain more than 900,000 clones, around 78% of them singletons. This CDR3 spans 16 amino acids. Germline V CDR1 and CDR2: MNHEY, SMNVEV (reference sequence). The V and J ends lost 5 bases and 0 bases respectively, with 16 bases between them. V gene TRBV27 combines with J gene TRBJ2-5, with D possibly matching TRBD1 (7 bases). The TCR was taken from a man between 18 and 29 years old in good health. Some clones in this sample may be carry-over from other donors' samples. The material sequenced was memory CD4+ T cells from PBMCs. Subset of the sample: CD45RA-negative fraction. CDR3 DNA sequence: TGTGCCAGCAGTCCAATCCCAGGGGGGTACCAAGAGACCCAGTACTTC. Translating it yields CASSPIPGGYQETQYF.